These 4 T cell receptor beta chains were sequenced from one sample in a study of blood T cell repertoires in COVID-19. Measured with immunoSEQ multiplex PCR; TCRdb has only the in-frame clones, and not every one. In the table there are approximately 150,000 clones, 79% of which are singletons. The sample taken for sequencing was PBMCs or T cells enriched from blood (not recorded which). The origin of the receptors is a woman in her seventies in a cohort exposed to, infected with or recovered from COVID-19 (not recorded which).

A single count supports this clone. This sequence joins TRBV11-2 and TRBJ2-5; weak D call: TRBD1 (5 bases). The germline CDR1 and CDR2 sequences are SGHAT and FQNNGV. The CDR3 is made up of 14 amino acids. V lost 1 base and J 3 bases, leaving 9 bases between the germline ends. The DNA of the CDR3 is TGTGCCAGCAGCTTAGGAGCGACAGAAGAGACCCAGTACTTC. Amino acid sequence: CASSLGATEETQYF.

The chain uses TRBV5-4 and TRBJ2-1; TRBD2 aligns across 8 bases. This CDR3 comprises 16 residues. CDR1 and CDR2 (germline): SGHNT, YYREEE (reference sequence). Trimming cost V 0 bases and J 0 bases; bases outside gene matches: 2. In DNA form, the CDR3 reads TGTGCCAGCAGCTTGGGGACTAGCTACTCCTACAATGAGCAGTTCTTC. It encodes CASSLGTSYSYNEQFF.

This clone was recorded a few times. The chain is built from TRBV7-2 and TRBJ2-2; no definite D call. The germline V gene encodes CDR1 SGHTA and CDR2 FQGNSA. With 1 base removed from V and 4 bases from J, the gap between germline ends came to 7 bases. The CDR3 loop spans 14 amino acids. DNA for the CDR3: TGTGCCAGCAGCTTAGATCCAATCACCGGGGAGCTGTTTTTT. It yields the protein CASSLDPITGELFF.

V gene TRBV7-8 combines with J gene TRBJ2-7; no clear D gene. Trimming cost V 5 bases and J 6 bases, with 11 bases left between them. Per the germline V gene, CDR1 is SGHVS and CDR2 is FQNEAQ. The CDR3 contains 12 residues. The CDR3 bases are TGTGCCAGCAGCCCGACTGTCCGCGAGCAGTACTTC. Translation: CASSPTVREQYF.